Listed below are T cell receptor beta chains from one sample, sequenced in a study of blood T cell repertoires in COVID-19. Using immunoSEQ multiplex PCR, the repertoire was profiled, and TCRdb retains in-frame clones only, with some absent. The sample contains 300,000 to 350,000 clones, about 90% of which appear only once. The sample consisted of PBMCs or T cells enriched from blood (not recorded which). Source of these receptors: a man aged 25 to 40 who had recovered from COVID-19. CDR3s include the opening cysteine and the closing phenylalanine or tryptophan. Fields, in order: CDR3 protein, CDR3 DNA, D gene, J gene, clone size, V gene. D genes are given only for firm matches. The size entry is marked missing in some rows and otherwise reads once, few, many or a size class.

CASSPLFDQPQHF | TGTGCCAGCAGTCCTCTTTTCGATCAGCCCCAGCATTTT | . | TRBJ1-5 | . | TRBV28
CASSSESLAGGLFNEQFF | TGTGCCAGCAGCTCGGAATCTCTAGCGGGGGGGCTATTCAATGAGCAGTTCTTC | TRBD2 | TRBJ2-1 | . | TRBV7-9
CASSLATGGRYNEQFF | TGCGCCAGCAGCTTGGCGACGGGGGGGCGCTACAATGAGCAGTTCTTC | TRBD2 | TRBJ2-1 | . | TRBV5-1
CATSDPDRSYGYTF | TGTGCCACCAGTGATCCCGACAGATCCTATGGCTACACCTTC | . | TRBJ1-2 | . | TRBV24-1
CATSRGRGYNEQFF | TGTGCCACCAGTCGGGGCCGGGGGTACAATGAGCAGTTCTTC | . | TRBJ2-1 | . | TRBV24-1
CASSLEGAGEQYF | TGTGCCAGCAGCTTAGAGGGGGCAGGGGAGCAGTACTTC | TRBD1 | TRBJ2-7 | . | TRBV7-9
CASRGRSTDTQYF | TGTGCCAGTAGGGGGAGGAGCACAGATACGCAGTATTTT | . | TRBJ2-3 | . | TRBV19
CASSIPGQEEDTGELFF | TGTGCCAGTAGTATTCCCGGGCAGGAGGAGGACACCGGGGAGCTGTTTTTT | . | TRBJ2-2 | once | TRBV19
CASSLSRGAAGYTF | TGTGCCAGCAGTCTATCCAGGGGTGCCGCTGGCTACACCTTC | . | TRBJ1-2 | once | TRBV27
CASSVGQGPFSGNTIYF | TGTGCCAGCAGCGTAGGGCAGGGGCCCTTCTCTGGAAACACCATATATTTT | . | TRBJ1-3 | . | TRBV9
CTSRPRDRVTGNTIYF | TGCACCAGCAGACCTCGGGACAGGGTAACTGGAAACACCATATATTTT | . | TRBJ1-3 | . | TRBV1
CASSSAVLMETQYF | TGTGCCAGCAGCTCAGCGGTTCTGATGGAGACCCAGTACTTC | . | TRBJ2-5 | . | TRBV28
CAWSIDRGPRSNQPQHF | TGTGCCTGGAGTATTGACAGGGGGCCTCGGAGCAATCAGCCCCAGCATTTT | TRBD1 | TRBJ1-5 | . | TRBV30
CASSLDNQETQYF | TGTGCCAGCAGTCTGGACAACCAAGAGACCCAGTACTTC | . | TRBJ2-5 | . | TRBV2
CASSLALADEAFF | TGTGCCAGCAGCTTAGCGTTGGCGGATGAAGCTTTCTTT | . | TRBJ1-1 | . | TRBV11-2
CASRAFLSYEQYF | TGTGCCAGCAGGGCTTTCCTCTCCTACGAGCAGTACTTC | . | TRBJ2-7 | . | TRBV6-5
CASSLDGRDTLF | TGTGCCAGCAGCTTAGATGGTCGGGACACACTATTC | . | TRBJ2-7 | . | TRBV7-9
CASSYYQGQETQYF | TGTGCCAGCAGTTATTATCAGGGGCAAGAGACCCAGTACTTC | . | TRBJ2-5 | . | TRBV2
CASSQEQQGPFGAFF | TGCGCCAGCAGCCAAGAGCAGCAGGGGCCGTTCGGAGCTTTCTTT | . | TRBJ1-1 | . | TRBV4-1
CASSSATNTDTQYF | TGTGCCAGCAGCTCCGCGACAAATACAGATACGCAGTATTTT | . | TRBJ2-3 | . | TRBV7-9
CASSQGVRNSNQPQHF | TGTGCCAGCAGCCAAGGGGTTAGAAATAGCAATCAGCCCCAGCATTTT | . | TRBJ1-5 | . | TRBV7-2
CASSWGPRETQYF | TGCGCCAGCAGCTGGGGCCCGAGGGAGACCCAGTACTTC | . | TRBJ2-5 | . | TRBV5-1
CASSLSGAPTDTQYF | TGTGCCAGCAGCCTTAGCGGGGCTCCCACAGATACGCAGTATTTT | TRBD2 | TRBJ2-3 | . | TRBV9
CASSEWQGQHAGNTIYF | TGTGCCAGCAGTGAGTGGCAGGGACAGCATGCCGGAAACACCATATATTTT | TRBD1 | TRBJ1-3 | . | TRBV6-1
CASSLAAAGGANEKLFF | TGTGCCAGCAGCTTGGCGGCGGCCGGCGGGGCTAATGAAAAACTGTTTTTT | . | TRBJ1-4 | . | TRBV5-4
CASSLVGWAGGQETQYF | TGTGCCAGCAGCTTAGTTGGTTGGGCGGGGGGACAAGAGACCCAGTACTTC | TRBD2 | TRBJ2-5 | . | TRBV7-2
CSVSGQGYGYTF | TGCAGCGTTTCGGGACAGGGATATGGCTACACCTTC | TRBD1 | TRBJ1-2 | . | TRBV29-1
CASSQGTGGDTEAFF | TGTGCCAGCAGCCAGGGGACAGGGGGAGACACTGAAGCTTTCTTT | TRBD1 | TRBJ1-1 | . | TRBV3-1/TRBV3-2
CASSSSGVITDTQYF | TGCGCCAGCAGCTCCTCCGGGGTGATCACAGATACGCAGTATTTT | . | TRBJ2-3 | . | TRBV5-1
CASSVLASYNEQFF | TGTGCCAGCAGCGTACTAGCTAGTTACAATGAGCAGTTCTTC | . | TRBJ2-1 | . | TRBV9
CASQSRDYYSNQPQHF | TGTGCCAGCCAAAGTAGAGACTACTATAGCAATCAGCCCCAGCATTTT | . | TRBJ1-5 | . | TRBV28
CASSITGTGYNEQFF | TGTGCCAGCAGTATCACCGGGACAGGCTACAATGAGCAGTTCTTC | TRBD1 | TRBJ2-1 | . | TRBV27
CASSQTGMTLYGYTF | TGTGCCAGCAGCCAGACAGGGATGACCCTCTATGGCTACACCTTC | TRBD1 | TRBJ1-2 | . | TRBV7-9
CASPGGPTPNQPQHF | TGTGCCAGCCCGGGGGGGCCGACTCCCAACCAGCCCCAGCATTTT | . | TRBJ1-5 | . | TRBV28
CSAGFRYEQYF | TGCAGTGCGGGCTTCCGTTACGAGCAGTACTTC | . | TRBJ2-7 | . | TRBV20-1
CASSHTGQGGTEAFF | TGTGCCAGCAGCCACACGGGACAGGGAGGGACTGAAGCTTTCTTT | TRBD1 | TRBJ1-1 | . | TRBV5-5
CASSPRGQGKDEQYF | TGTGCCAGCAGCCCCCGGGGACAGGGGAAAGACGAGCAGTACTTC | TRBD1 | TRBJ2-7 | . | TRBV3-1/TRBV3-2
CASKQGWAGELFF | TGTGCCAGTAAACAGGGTTGGGCCGGGGAGCTGTTTTTT | . | TRBJ2-2 | . | TRBV19
CASSLSGVSSYEQYF | TGTGCCAGCAGTCTCTCCGGGGTGAGCTCCTACGAGCAGTACTTC | . | TRBJ2-7 | few | TRBV6-5